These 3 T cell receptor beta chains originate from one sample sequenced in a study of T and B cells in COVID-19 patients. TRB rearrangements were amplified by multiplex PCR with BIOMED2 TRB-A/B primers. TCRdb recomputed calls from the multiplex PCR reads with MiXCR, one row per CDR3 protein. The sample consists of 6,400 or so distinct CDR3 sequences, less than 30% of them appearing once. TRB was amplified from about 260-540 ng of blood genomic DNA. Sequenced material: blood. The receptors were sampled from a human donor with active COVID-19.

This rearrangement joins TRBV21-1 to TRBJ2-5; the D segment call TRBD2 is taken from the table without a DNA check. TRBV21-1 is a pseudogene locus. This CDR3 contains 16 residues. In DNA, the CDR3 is TGTGCCAGCAGCCCTCACCTGGGACTCCTCCAAGAGACCCAGTACTTC. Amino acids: CASSPHLGLLQETQYF.

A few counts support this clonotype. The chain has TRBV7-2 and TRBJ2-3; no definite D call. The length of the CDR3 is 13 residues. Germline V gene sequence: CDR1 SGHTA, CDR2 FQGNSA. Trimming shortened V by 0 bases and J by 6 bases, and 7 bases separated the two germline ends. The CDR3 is CASSLAHGDTQYF. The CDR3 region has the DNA TGTGCCAGCAGCTTAGCGCACGGGGATACGCAGTATTTT.

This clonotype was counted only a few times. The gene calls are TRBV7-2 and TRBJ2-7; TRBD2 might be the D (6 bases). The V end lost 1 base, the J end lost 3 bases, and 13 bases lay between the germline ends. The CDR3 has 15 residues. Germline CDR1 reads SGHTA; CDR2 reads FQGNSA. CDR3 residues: CASSLVAGIFYEQYF. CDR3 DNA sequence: TGTGCCAGCAGCTTAGTGGCGGGGATATTCTACGAGCAGTACTTC.